Each of the 31 T cell receptor beta chains below was sequenced from the same sample in a study of T cells after yellow fever vaccination. Using its own MiXCR run on the 5' RACE reads, TCRdb lists one record per CDR3 protein. The data hold about 260,000 distinct CDR3 sequences, with more than 3.5% observed a single time. The sample consisted of PBMCs, taken 15 days after the yellow fever booster vaccination. These receptors came from a young man who received the YFV17D yellow fever vaccine.

To note about this clonotype: A read error may explain this, as a much larger clone is one base away. The rearrangement joins TRBV20-1 to TRBJ1-1, with D unresolved. This CDR3 has 15 amino acids. CDR1 is DFQATT, CDR2 SNEGSKA, per germline (reference sequence). CDR3 residues: CSARDPPGVETVAFF. The DNA of the CDR3 is TGCAGTGCTAGAGACCCTCCGGGTGTAGAAACTGTAGCTTTCTTT.

This clonotype was detected many times. The J gene is TRBJ2-1, the V gene TRBV14; the D gene is possibly TRBD2 (6 bases). The CDR3 has 15 residues. The V end lost 8 bases, the J end lost 0 bases, and 14 bases lay between the germline ends. The germline V gene has CDR1 SGHDN and CDR2 FVKESK. The CDR3 nucleotides read TGTGCCAGCCGAGCGGGCGCCTTCTCCTACAATGAGCAGTTCTTC. Protein product: CASRAGAFSYNEQFF. Combining the CDR3 with reference TRBV14 and TRBJ2-1 gives the whole variable domain EAGVTQFPSHSVIEKGQTVTLRCDPISGHDNLYWYRRVMGKEIKFLLHFVKESKQDESGMPNNRFLAERTGGTYSTLKVQPAELEDSGVYFCASRAGAFSYNEQFFGPGTRLTVL.

This clonotype appeared many times. The chain combines TRBV27 with TRBJ2-1, with 12 bases aligning to TRBD2. The V segment lost 6 bases and the J segment 5 bases; nucleotides outside the gene matches: 8. Germline CDR1 reads MNHEY; CDR2 reads SMNVEV (reference sequence). The CDR3 extends over 16 amino acids. The CDR3 DNA is TGTGCCAGCAGCCTACTAGCGGGGGGTGGAAACAATGAGCAGTTCTTC. Protein product: CASSLLAGGGNNEQFF.

The table lists this clonotype with many counts. V and J are TRBV5-6 and TRBJ2-6; no firm D call. Germline loops: CDR1 SGHDT, CDR2 YYEEEE. CDR3 length: 15 amino acids. Trimming stripped 4 bases from V and 0 bases from J, with 8 bases between. CDR3 amino acids: CASSAYSSGANVLTF. CDR3 DNA: TGTGCCAGCAGCGCCTATAGCTCTGGGGCCAACGTCCTGACTTTC. Combining the CDR3 with reference TRBV5-6 and TRBJ2-6 gives the whole variable domain DAGVTQSPTHLIKTRGQQVTLRCSPKSGHDTVSWYQQALGQGPQFIFQYYEEEERQRGNFPDRFSGHQFPNYSSELNVNALLLGDSALYLCASSAYSSGANVLTFGAGSRLTVL.

This clonotype appeared many times. This chain joins TRBV4-1 and TRBJ1-1; a possible D gene is TRBD1 (5 bases). Germline CDR1 reads MGHRA; CDR2 reads YSYEKL. Trimming removed 0 bases at V and 1 base at J, with 18 bases between. The CDR3 extends over 18 amino acids. The CDR3: CASSQDIWAPGTNTEAFF. CDR3 DNA sequence: TGCGCCAGCAGCCAAGATATATGGGCGCCAGGGACGAACACTGAAGCTTTCTTT.

This sequence joins TRBV2 and TRBJ2-7; D gene unclear. The CDR3 is 14 amino acids. Germline V lookup: CDR1 SNHLY, CDR2 FYNNEI. V lost 3 bases to trimming and J lost 3 bases, with 12 bases between them. CDR3 amino acids: CASSDGNVYYEQYF. The CDR3 DNA reads as TGTGCCAGCAGTGATGGGAATGTATACTACGAGCAGTACTTC. Full variable domain (rest looked up from reference TRBV2 and TRBJ2-7): EPEVTQTPSHQVTQMGQEVILRCVPISNHLYFYWYRQILGQKVEFLVSFYNNEISEKSEIFDDQFSVERPDGSNFTLKIRSTKLEDSAMYFCASSDGNVYYEQYFGPGTRLTVT.

The chain is built from TRBV7-6 and TRBJ2-3; D not certain. Trimming stripped 4 bases from V and 1 base from J, with 18 bases between. Looked up from germline, CDR1 is SGHVS and CDR2 is FNYEAQ. CDR3 size: 17 residues. The CDR3 sequence is CASSSSLLRQRTDTQYF. The CDR3 nucleotides are TGTGCCAGCAGCTCGTCGTTGCTGCGCCAGCGCACAGATACGCAGTATTTT.

In this sample, this clonotype turned up many times. The rearrangement uses TRBV7-9 and TRBJ2-1; no clear D. Germline V gene sequence: CDR1 SEHNR, CDR2 FQNEAQ (reference sequence). CDR3 size: 16 residues. V lost 2 bases and J lost 5, with 16 bases in between. In DNA form, the CDR3 reads TGTGCCAGCAGCTTAAGGTCCCCAGCCCTGCACAATGAGCAGTTCTTC. Translated, it gives CASSLRSPALHNEQFF.

This clonotype has at least ten counts. The DNA of the CDR3 is TGTGCCAGCAGTCAGTTCGGACCAGAGACCCAGTACTTC. This sequence encodes CASSQFGPETQYF. The rearrangement links TRBV12-3 or TRBV12-4 to TRBJ2-5, with D hard to call. Trimming pared 5 bases from V and 4 bases from J, leaving 11 bases between. This CDR3 has 13 residues.

This clonotype was recorded many times. This chain connects TRBV6-5 to TRBJ2-2; the match to TRBD2 covers 7 bases. V lost 5 bases, J lost 2 bases, and 5 bases stayed unmatched. The germline V gene has CDR1 MNHEY and CDR2 SVGAGI. CDR3 length equals 15 residues. The CDR3 reads CASSPPSGNTGELFF. DNA of the CDR3: TGTGCCAGCAGTCCGCCTAGCGGTAACACCGGGGAGCTGTTTTTT.

This clonotype was seen many times. The rearrangement links TRBV5-1 to TRBJ2-1; D is undetermined. The length of the CDR3 is 14 residues. Germline V gene lookup returns CDR1 SGHRS and CDR2 YFSETQ. Between the trimmed V and J ends, which lost 1 base and 8 bases, there was a span of 13 bases. CDR3: CASSLLVGWDEQFF. The DNA of the CDR3 is TGCGCCAGCAGCTTGCTGGTCGGGTGGGATGAGCAGTTCTTC. The full variable domain, its missing parts supplied by reference TRBV5-1 and TRBJ2-1, is KAGVTQTPRYLIKTRGQQVTLSCSPISGHRSVSWYQQTPGQGLQFLFEYFSETQRNKGNFPGRFSGRQFSNSRSEMNVSTLELGDSALYLCASSLLVGWDEQFFGPGTRLTVL.

In this sample, this clonotype turned up many times. The chain has TRBV12-3 or TRBV12-4 and TRBJ2-1; no firm D call. V was trimmed by 1 base and J by 2 bases, leaving 6 bases between them. The CDR3 runs to 14 residues. The CDR3 reads CASSLGQAYNEQFF. The CDR3 nucleotides read TGTGCCAGCAGTTTAGGGCAGGCCTACAATGAGCAGTTCTTC.

This clonotype was detected many times. The chain recombines TRBV6-4 with TRBJ2-7; weak D call: TRBD2 (7 bases). Germline values: CDR1 MRHNA, CDR2 SNTAGT. The CDR3 sequence is 15 residues long. Deletions cut 6 bases from V and 3 bases from J, with 18 bases between. In DNA, the CDR3 is TGTGCCAGCAGGGCGGGGGCCCGATACCTCTACGAGCAGTACTTC. It codes for CASRAGARYLYEQYF.

This clonotype was recorded at least ten times. The V call is TRBV7-6, the J call TRBJ2-1, with 8 positions matching TRBD2. The CDR3 is made up of 14 amino acids. J lost 5 bases, V lost 2 bases, and 2 bases had no gene match. The germline V gene encodes CDR1 SGHVS and CDR2 FNYEAQ. The CDR3, as DNA: TGTGCCAGCAGCTTAACTAGCGGCAACAATGAGCAGTTCTTC. Residues: CASSLTSGNNEQFF. Full variable domain (outside the CDR3, taken from reference TRBV7-6 and TRBJ2-1): GAGVSQSPRYKVTKRGQDVALRCDPISGHVSLYWYRQALGQGPEFLTYFNYEAQQDKSGLPNDRFSAERPEGSISTLTIQRTEQRDSAMYRCASSLTSGNNEQFFGPGTRLTVL.

This clonotype occurred many times. The chain employs TRBV19 and TRBJ1-4; D is ambiguous. The CDR3 is made up of 15 amino acids. Trimming shortened V by 3 bases and J by 8 bases, and 16 bases separated the two germline ends. Germline V gene data show CDR1 as LNHDA and CDR2 as SQIVND (reference sequence). The CDR3 nucleotides read TGTGCCAGTAGTATTATCGGCAACTTAGGGGAAAAACTGTTTTTT. Translating gives CASSIIGNLGEKLFF.

The chain employs TRBV27 and TRBJ2-3, with 9 bases fitting TRBD1. Germline CDR1 is MNHEY and CDR2 is SMNVEV (reference sequence). CDR3 length: 14 residues. The J segment lost 5 bases and the V segment lost 5 bases, leaving 5 bases of the junction unmatched. CDR3 residues: CASSRDRVIDTQYF. CDR3 DNA: TGTGCCAGCAGTCGGGACAGGGTCATAGATACGCAGTATTTT.

There are many counts of this clonotype. The chain uses TRBV5-1 and TRBJ2-1; the match to TRBD2 covers 9 bases. The V segment lost 4 bases and the J segment 7 bases; nucleotides outside the gene matches: 9. The CDR3 length is 15 residues. Germline V CDR1 and CDR2: SGHRS, YFSETQ. For the CDR3, the DNA is TGCGCCAGCAGCCCCAGACTAGCGGAGAAGAATGAGCAGTTCTTC. It is translated as CASSPRLAEKNEQFF.

This clonotype appeared many times. The J gene is TRBJ1-4, the V gene TRBV5-6; 9 bases fit TRBD1. The germline V gene encodes CDR1 SGHDT and CDR2 YYEEEE. V lost 4 bases, J lost 6 bases, and 4 bases stayed unmatched. CDR3 length: 14 residues. The CDR3 coding sequence is TGTGCCAGCAGCCGAACAGGGGGCGATGAAAAACTGTTTTTT. Its protein product is CASSRTGGDEKLFF.

This clonotype was found many times. The V call is TRBV20-1, the J call TRBJ1-1; 9 nucleotides align to TRBD1. Germline assignment: CDR1 DFQATT and CDR2 SNEGSKA (reference sequence). V shed 6 bases, J shed 3 bases, and the junction held 5 bases outside the gene matches. The CDR3 length is 13 residues. CDR3 nucleotides: TGCAGTGCGACTGACAGGGGGGACACTGAAGCTTTCTTT. This sequence encodes CSATDRGDTEAFF.

This clonotype has a count of ten or more. CDR3 amino acids: CASSPGQDYQPQHF. The CDR3 DNA reads as TGTGCCAGCAGCCCTGGACAAGACTATCAGCCCCAGCATTTT. The chain links TRBV7-9 to TRBJ1-5, with TRBD1 as a possible D gene (5 bases). This CDR3 region has 14 residues. Germline values: CDR1 SEHNR, CDR2 FQNEAQ (reference sequence). The germline V and J ends were trimmed by 5 bases and 5 bases, with 13 bases remaining between them.

This clonotype was observed many times. The genes are TRBV6-2 or TRBV6-3 and TRBJ2-1, with D perhaps matching TRBD2 (6 bases). The CDR3 has 13 residues. V was trimmed by 6 bases and J by 5 bases, leaving 11 bases between them. Germline V CDR1 and CDR2: MNHEY, SVGEGT. The CDR3, as DNA: TGTGCCAGCAGGGCGGGGAGACACAATGAGCAGTTCTTC. Protein sequence: CASRAGRHNEQFF.

This clonotype was counted many times. The chain combines TRBV29-1 with TRBJ2-5, with 10 positions matching TRBD2. The CDR3 has 16 residues. Germline-derived CDR1 and CDR2 are SQVTM and ANQGSEA. J gave up 2 bases and V 4 bases, and 10 bases lay outside the gene matches. CDR3 coding DNA: TGCAGCGTTGTGGGGTCTAGCGGGGGACAACAAGAGACCCAGTACTTC. Amino acid sequence: CSVVGSSGGQQETQYF.

The sample holds many counts of this clonotype. The CDR3 DNA sequence: TGCAGTGCAGCCCGGGACTCAGGCTATAATTCACCCCTCCACTTT. Translation: CSAARDSGYNSPLHF. The rearrangement links TRBV20-1 to TRBJ1-6; D is perhaps TRBD1 (5 bases). Germline V gives CDR1 DFQATT, CDR2 SNEGSKA (reference sequence). The V end lost 6 bases, the J end lost 3 bases, and 15 bases lay between the germline ends. The CDR3 loop spans 15 amino acids.

Many counts were recorded for this clonotype. The rearrangement uses TRBV5-1 and TRBJ2-1, with D perhaps given as TRBD1 or TRBD2 (7 bases each). Germline V gives CDR1 SGHRS, CDR2 YFSETQ. The CDR3 is made up of 14 amino acids. V shed 7 bases and J shed 6 bases, with 17 bases lying between them. CDR3 region: CASSVGGGFNEQFF. The CDR3 coding sequence is TGCGCCAGCTCGGTGGGAGGGGGCTTCAATGAGCAGTTCTTC.

This clonotype was recorded at least ten times. The chain has TRBV9 and TRBJ1-3; no firm D call. CDR1 and CDR2 (germline): SGDLS, YYNGEE. The V gene lost 0 bases and the J gene lost 2 bases, with 6 bases spanning the gap. This CDR3 is built from 14 residues. CDR3 nucleotides: TGTGCCAGCAGCGTAGGAAGGGCTGGAAACACCATATATTTT. It translates to CASSVGRAGNTIYF.

This clonotype was picked up many times. The CDR3 sequence: CASHDWTDTQYF. The CDR3, as DNA: TGTGCCAGCCATGACTGGACAGATACGCAGTATTTT. The V call is TRBV28, the J call TRBJ2-3; D ambiguous. Germline V gene data show CDR1 as MDHEN and CDR2 as SYDVKM. This CDR3 comprises 12 residues. V dropped 8 bases and J dropped 3 bases, with 9 bases sitting between them.

This clonotype was observed many times. The chain has TRBV20-1 and TRBJ2-7; 8 bases map to TRBD2. The CDR3 sequence is 14 residues long. CDR1 is DFQATT and CDR2 is SNEGSKA in the germline V gene (reference sequence). Trimming at V came to 4 bases and at J to 1 base, leaving 6 bases not matched to a gene. CDR3 loop: CSAKSGGASYEQYV. In nucleotides, the CDR3 is TGCAGTGCTAAGAGCGGGGGTGCATCCTACGAGCAGTACGTC.

This clonotype was detected many times. The gene calls are TRBV5-1 and TRBJ2-3; D not certain. V lost 4 bases and J lost 1, with 13 bases in between. The CDR3 sequence is 15 residues long. Germline CDR1 SGHRS, CDR2 YFSETQ. As DNA, the CDR3 is TGCGCCAGCAGCGTAGACCCAGCCGGCACAGATACGCAGTATTTT. Translating it yields CASSVDPAGTDTQYF. The full variable domain, rest sourced from reference TRBV5-1 and TRBJ2-3, is KAGVTQTPRYLIKTRGQQVTLSCSPISGHRSVSWYQQTPGQGLQFLFEYFSETQRNKGNFPGRFSGRQFSNSRSEMNVSTLELGDSALYLCASSVDPAGTDTQYFGPGTRLTVL.

This clonotype was seen repeatedly, ten times or more. The rearrangement links TRBV12-3 or TRBV12-4 to TRBJ1-2, with D unclear. This CDR3 spans 13 amino acids. Trimming cost V 5 bases and J 8 bases, with 15 bases left between them. The DNA of the CDR3 is TGTGCCAGCAGTCTCTTAGGTCCTCGGGGCTACACCTTC. This encodes CASSLLGPRGYTF.

This clonotype was recorded at least ten times. This sequence joins TRBV4-1 and TRBJ2-3, with 10 bases fitting TRBD1. V lost 3 bases and J lost 2; bases outside the gene matches: 11. Germline CDR1 MGHRA, CDR2 YSYEKL. The CDR3 sequence is 18 residues long. CDR3 in amino acids: CASSHPEDRGDNTDTQYF. The CDR3 nucleotides read TGCGCCAGCAGCCACCCGGAGGACAGGGGGGACAACACAGATACGCAGTATTTT.

Many counts were recorded for this clonotype. V gene TRBV27 combines with J gene TRBJ2-7; no definite D call. This CDR3 has 14 amino acids. V lost 5 bases to trimming and J lost 0 bases, with 11 bases between them. From germline, CDR1 is MNHEY and CDR2 SMNVEV (reference sequence). The CDR3 nucleotides read TGTGCCAGCAGTATTAGGCGGAGCTCCTACGAGCAGTACTTC. This codes for CASSIRRSSYEQYF.